A single sample is the source of the 9 T cell receptor beta chains below, sequenced in a study of blood T cell repertoires in COVID-19. Profiling relied on immunoSEQ multiplex PCR, and the TCRdb table lists in-frame clones only, not all of them. The sample carries 350,000 to 400,000 clones, around 87% recorded once. The sample taken for sequencing was PBMCs or T cells enriched from blood (not recorded which). These receptors all stem from a man in his forties in a cohort exposed to, infected with or recovered from COVID-19 (not recorded which).

The gene calls are TRBV3-1 (or the pseudogene TRBV3-2) and TRBJ2-1; 7 nucleotides line up with TRBD2. Germline CDR1 is LGHDT and CDR2 is YNNKEL (reference sequence). This CDR3 has 14 amino acids. The V and J ends lost 2 bases and 6 bases, in that order; junction bases with no gene match: 4. CDR3 region: CASSQLAASNEQFF. The DNA for the CDR3 is TGTGCCAGCAGCCAACTAGCGGCGAGCAATGAGCAGTTCTTC.

The rearrangement links TRBV10-3 to TRBJ2-1; TRBD2 might be the D (6 bases). CDR1 is ENHRY and CDR2 is SYGVKD in the germline V gene. With 8 bases removed from V and 8 bases from J, the gap between germline ends came to 13 bases. The CDR3 length is 12 residues. The CDR3 reads CAIGPGVDEQFF. Written as DNA, the CDR3 is TGTGCCATCGGTCCGGGAGTGGATGAGCAGTTCTTC.

This rearrangement joins TRBV10-3 to TRBJ2-7, with TRBD1 matching 7 bases. Germline-derived CDR1 and CDR2 are ENHRY and SYGVKD. The CDR3 extends over 14 amino acids. Trimming took 4 bases from V and 2 from J; bases not matched to a gene: 5. Written as DNA, the CDR3 is TGTGCCATCAGTGGGACAGGAGCCCCCTACGAGCAGTACTTC. Encoded protein: CAISGTGAPYEQYF.

This clone was seen a handful of times. A read error may produce the germline difference seen at one junction end. This sequence joins TRBV19 and TRBJ1-1, with TRBD1 matching 9 bases. The CDR3 covers 13 residues. The germline CDR1 and CDR2 sequences are LNHDA and SQIVND (reference sequence). CDR3 nucleotides: TGTGCCAGTAGTATATTACCGGGACAGGGTGAAATCTTT. Protein: CASSILPGQGEIF.

The rearrangement joins TRBV7-9 to TRBJ1-1, with D possibly TRBD1 on 6 matching bases. V shed 0 bases and J shed 1 base, with 6 bases lying between them. Germline V gives CDR1 SEHNR, CDR2 FQNEAQ (reference sequence). There are 14 residues in the CDR3. CDR3 sequence: CASSLAQGNTEAFF. The CDR3 region has the DNA TGTGCCAGCAGCTTAGCACAGGGGAACACTGAAGCTTTCTTT.

The chain combines TRBV9 with TRBJ1-4, with 7 nucleotides matching TRBD1. This CDR3 has 18 residues. Germline V lookup: CDR1 SGDLS, CDR2 YYNGEE. The V gene end was trimmed by 3 bases and the J gene end by 0 bases; junction bases not matched to a gene: 11. This chain's CDR3 is CASSEGQVQGTTNEKLFF. CDR3 in DNA: TGTGCCAGCAGCGAAGGACAGGTTCAGGGAACAACTAATGAAAAACTGTTTTTT.

This chain links TRBV5-4 with TRBJ2-1, with D possibly TRBD1 on 6 matching bases. The CDR3 contains 16 residues. V was pared by 4 bases and J by 9 bases, with 23 bases between. Germline V gives CDR1 SGHNT, CDR2 YYREEE (reference sequence). DNA of the CDR3: TGTGCCAGCAGCCTAGTGGGGACACAACTTTCTAGTGAGCAGTTCTTC. Translated: CASSLVGTQLSSEQFF.

This clone was detected a few times. This rearrangement joins TRBV6-5 to TRBJ2-2; weak D call: TRBD2 (6 bases). CDR3 length: 15 residues. CDR1 is MNHEY and CDR2 is SVGAGI in the germline V gene. Deletions cut 7 bases from V and 6 bases from J, with 18 bases between. This chain's CDR3 is CASTVRGDGAGELFF. The CDR3 region has the DNA TGTGCCAGCACGGTCCGCGGGGACGGGGCCGGGGAGCTGTTTTTT.

About this clone itself: Different DNA sequences within this sample yield the same CDR3. V gene TRBV18 combines with J gene TRBJ2-3, with TRBD2 matching over 12 bases. The germline CDR1 and CDR2 sequences are KGHSH and LQKENI. The CDR3 spans 15 residues. V lost 6 bases, J lost 1 base, and 2 bases stayed unmatched. The CDR3 here is CASSRLAGGTDTQYF. In DNA, the CDR3 is TGTGCCAGCTCTCGACTAGCGGGGGGCACAGATACGCAGTATTTT.